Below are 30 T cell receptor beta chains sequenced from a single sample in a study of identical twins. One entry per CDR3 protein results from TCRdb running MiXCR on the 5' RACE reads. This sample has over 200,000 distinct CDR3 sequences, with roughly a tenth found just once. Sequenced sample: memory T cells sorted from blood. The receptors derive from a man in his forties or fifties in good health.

The CDR3 is CASSLNANYGYTF. The CDR3 DNA sequence: TGTGCCAGCAGCTTGAATGCCAACTATGGCTACACCTTC. This chain uses TRBV11-1 with TRBJ1-2; D remains unclear. V lost 3 bases to trimming and J lost 2 bases, with 7 bases between them. This CDR3 region has 13 residues. Germline CDR1 is SGHAT and CDR2 is FQDESV (reference sequence). Drawing the rest from reference TRBV11-1 and TRBJ1-2, the complete variable domain is EAEVAQSPRYKITEKSQAVAFWCDPISGHATLYWYRQILGQGPELLVQFQDESVVDDSQLPKDRFSAERLKGVDSTLKIQPAELGDSAMYLCASSLNANYGYTFGSGTRLTVV.

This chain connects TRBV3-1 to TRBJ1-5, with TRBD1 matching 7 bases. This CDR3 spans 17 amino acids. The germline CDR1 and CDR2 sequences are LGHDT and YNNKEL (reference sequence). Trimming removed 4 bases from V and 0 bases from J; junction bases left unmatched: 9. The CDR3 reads CASSLRDRYLSNQPQHF. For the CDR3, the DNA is TGTGCCAGCAGCCTCCGGGACAGATACCTTAGCAATCAGCCCCAGCATTTT.

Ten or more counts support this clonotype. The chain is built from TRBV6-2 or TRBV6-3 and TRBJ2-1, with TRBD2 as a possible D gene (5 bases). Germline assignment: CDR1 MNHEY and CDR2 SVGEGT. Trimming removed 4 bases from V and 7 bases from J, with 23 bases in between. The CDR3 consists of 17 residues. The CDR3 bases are TGTGCCAGCAGTTCAATTAGAGGGCTGGGCCCGGGGAATGAGCAGTTCTTC. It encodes CASSSIRGLGPGNEQFF.

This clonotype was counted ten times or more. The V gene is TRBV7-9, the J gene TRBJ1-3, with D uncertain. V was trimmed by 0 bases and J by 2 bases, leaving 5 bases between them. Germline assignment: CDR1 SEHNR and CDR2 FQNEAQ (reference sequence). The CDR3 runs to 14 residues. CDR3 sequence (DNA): TGTGCCAGCAGCTTAGCCAGCGCTGGAAACACCATATATTTT. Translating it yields CASSLASAGNTIYF.

CDR3 bases: TGTGCCAGCAGTTTAGGTGTTAGGTCCTACGAGCAGTACTTC. The encoded protein is CASSLGVRSYEQYF. V and J are TRBV6-5 and TRBJ2-7; D unresolved. The CDR3 is 14 residues long. V gave up 4 bases and J gave up 1 base, with 11 bases separating them. From germline, CDR1 is MNHEY and CDR2 SVGAGI.

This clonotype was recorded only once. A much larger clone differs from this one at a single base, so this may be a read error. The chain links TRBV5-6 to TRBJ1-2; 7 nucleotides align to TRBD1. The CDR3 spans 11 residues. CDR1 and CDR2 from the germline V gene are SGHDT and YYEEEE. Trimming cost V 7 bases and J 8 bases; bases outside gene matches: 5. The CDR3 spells CASGNRGGYTF. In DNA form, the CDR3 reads TGTGCCAGCGGCAACAGGGGAGGCTACACCTTC.

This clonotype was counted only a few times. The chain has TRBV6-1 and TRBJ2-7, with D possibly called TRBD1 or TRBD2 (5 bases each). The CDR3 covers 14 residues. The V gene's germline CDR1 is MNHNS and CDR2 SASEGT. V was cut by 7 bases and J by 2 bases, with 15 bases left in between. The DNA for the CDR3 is TGTGCCAGCACCCGGGTGGGACCAACCTACGAGCAGTACTTC. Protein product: CASTRVGPTYEQYF.

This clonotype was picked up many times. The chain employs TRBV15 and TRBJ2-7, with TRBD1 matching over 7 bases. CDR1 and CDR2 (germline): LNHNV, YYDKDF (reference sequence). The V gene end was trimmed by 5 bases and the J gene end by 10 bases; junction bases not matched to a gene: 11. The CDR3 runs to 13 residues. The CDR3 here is CATSPLGTAKQYF. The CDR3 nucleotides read TGTGCCACCAGCCCCTTAGGGACAGCGAAACAGTACTTC.

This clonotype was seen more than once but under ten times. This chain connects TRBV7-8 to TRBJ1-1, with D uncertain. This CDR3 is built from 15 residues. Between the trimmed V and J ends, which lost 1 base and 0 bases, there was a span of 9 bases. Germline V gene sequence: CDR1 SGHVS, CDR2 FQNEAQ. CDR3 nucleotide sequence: TGTGCCAGCAGCTTAGGTGGGGTCATGAACACTGAAGCTTTCTTT. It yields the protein CASSLGGVMNTEAFF. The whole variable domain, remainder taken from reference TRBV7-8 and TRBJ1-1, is GAGVSQSPRYKVAKRGQDVALRCDPISGHVSLFWYQQALGQGPEFLTYFQNEAQLDKSGLPSDRFFAERPEGSVSTLKIQRTQQEDSAVYLCASSLGGVMNTEAFFGQGTRLTVV.

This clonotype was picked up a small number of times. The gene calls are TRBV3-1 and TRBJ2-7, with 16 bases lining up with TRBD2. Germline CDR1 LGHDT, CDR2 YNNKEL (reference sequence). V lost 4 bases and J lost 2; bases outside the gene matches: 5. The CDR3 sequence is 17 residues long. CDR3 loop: CASSLGTSGRGPYEQYF. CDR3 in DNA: TGTGCCAGCAGCCTTGGGACTAGCGGGAGGGGCCCCTACGAGCAGTACTTC.

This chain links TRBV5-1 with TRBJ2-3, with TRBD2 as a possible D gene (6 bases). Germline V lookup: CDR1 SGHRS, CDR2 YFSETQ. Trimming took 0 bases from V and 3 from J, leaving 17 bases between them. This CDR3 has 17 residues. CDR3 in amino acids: CASSLVGQLSGTDTQYF. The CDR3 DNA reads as TGCGCCAGCAGCTTGGTAGGGCAGCTAAGCGGGACAGATACGCAGTATTTT. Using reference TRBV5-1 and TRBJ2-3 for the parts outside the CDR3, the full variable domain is KAGVTQTPRYLIKTRGQQVTLSCSPISGHRSVSWYQQTPGQGLQFLFEYFSETQRNKGNFPGRFSGRQFSNSRSEMNVSTLELGDSALYLCASSLVGQLSGTDTQYFGPGTRLTVL.

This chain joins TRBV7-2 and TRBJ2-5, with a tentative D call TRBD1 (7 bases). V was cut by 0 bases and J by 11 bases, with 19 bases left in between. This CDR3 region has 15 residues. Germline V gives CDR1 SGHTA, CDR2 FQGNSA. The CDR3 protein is CASSLAQGGAEAQYF. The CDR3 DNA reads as TGTGCCAGCAGCTTAGCGCAGGGGGGCGCAGAGGCGCAGTACTTC.

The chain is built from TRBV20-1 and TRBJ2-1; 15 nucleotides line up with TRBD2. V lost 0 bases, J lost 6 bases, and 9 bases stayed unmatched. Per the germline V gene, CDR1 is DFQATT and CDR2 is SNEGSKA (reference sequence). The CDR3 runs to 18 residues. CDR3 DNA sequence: TGCAGTGCTAGAGATCATAGGGGGACTAGCGGGAGGACCAATGAGCAGTTCTTC. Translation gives CSARDHRGTSGRTNEQFF.

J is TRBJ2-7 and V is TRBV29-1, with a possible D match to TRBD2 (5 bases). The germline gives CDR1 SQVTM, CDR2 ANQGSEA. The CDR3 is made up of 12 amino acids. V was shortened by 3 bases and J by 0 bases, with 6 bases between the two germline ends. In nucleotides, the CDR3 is TGCAGCGTTGATGAGGGCTCCTACGAGCAGTACTTC. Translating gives CSVDEGSYEQYF.

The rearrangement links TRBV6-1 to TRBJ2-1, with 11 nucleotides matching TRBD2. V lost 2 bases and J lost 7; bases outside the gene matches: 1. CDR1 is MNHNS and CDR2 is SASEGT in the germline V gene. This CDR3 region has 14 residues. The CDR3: CASSELAGGNEQFF. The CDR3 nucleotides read TGTGCCAGCAGTGAACTAGCGGGGGGAAATGAGCAGTTCTTC.

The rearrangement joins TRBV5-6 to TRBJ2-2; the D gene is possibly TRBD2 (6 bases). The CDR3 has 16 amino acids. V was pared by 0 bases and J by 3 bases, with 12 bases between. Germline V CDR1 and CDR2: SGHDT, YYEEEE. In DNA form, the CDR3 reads TGTGCCAGCAGCTTGGGTCTAGCGAAATACACCGGGGAGCTGTTTTTT. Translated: CASSLGLAKYTGELFF.

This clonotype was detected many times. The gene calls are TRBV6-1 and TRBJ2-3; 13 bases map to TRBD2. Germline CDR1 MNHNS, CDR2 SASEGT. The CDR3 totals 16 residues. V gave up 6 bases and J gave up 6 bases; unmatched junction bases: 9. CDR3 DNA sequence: TGTGCCAGCAGCCGCACCGGGACTAGCGGGGTTGATACGCAGTATTTT. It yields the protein CASSRTGTSGVDTQYF.

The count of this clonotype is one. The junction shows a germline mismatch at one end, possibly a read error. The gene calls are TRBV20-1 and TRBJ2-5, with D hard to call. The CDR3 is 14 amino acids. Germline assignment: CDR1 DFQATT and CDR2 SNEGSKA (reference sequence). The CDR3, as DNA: TGCAGTGCTACACGCTGGTACATCCAAGGGACCCAGTACTTC. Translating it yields CSATRWYIQGTQYF.

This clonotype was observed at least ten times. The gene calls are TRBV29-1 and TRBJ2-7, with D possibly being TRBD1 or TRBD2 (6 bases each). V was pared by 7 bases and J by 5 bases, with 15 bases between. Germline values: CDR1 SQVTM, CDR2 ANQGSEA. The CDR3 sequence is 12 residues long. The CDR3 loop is CSASRGADEQYF. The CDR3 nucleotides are TGCAGCGCCTCAAGGGGGGCTGACGAGCAGTACTTC.

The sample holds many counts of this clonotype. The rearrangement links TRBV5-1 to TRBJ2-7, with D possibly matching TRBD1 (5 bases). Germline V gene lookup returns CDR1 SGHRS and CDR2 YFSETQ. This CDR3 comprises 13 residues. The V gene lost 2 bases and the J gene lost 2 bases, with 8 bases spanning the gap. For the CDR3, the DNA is TGCGCCAGCAGCTTCAGGGCCCCCTACGAGCAGTACTTC. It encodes CASSFRAPYEQYF. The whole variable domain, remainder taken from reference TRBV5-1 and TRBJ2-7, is KAGVTQTPRYLIKTRGQQVTLSCSPISGHRSVSWYQQTPGQGLQFLFEYFSETQRNKGNFPGRFSGRQFSNSRSEMNVSTLELGDSALYLCASSFRAPYEQYFGPGTRLTVT.

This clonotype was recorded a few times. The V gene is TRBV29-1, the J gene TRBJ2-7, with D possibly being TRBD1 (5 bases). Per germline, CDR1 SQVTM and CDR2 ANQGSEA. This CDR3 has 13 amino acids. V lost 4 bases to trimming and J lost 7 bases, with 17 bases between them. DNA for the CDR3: TGCAGCGTTGCAAAGGGGCCTCTCGTTGAGCAGTACTTC. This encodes CSVAKGPLVEQYF.

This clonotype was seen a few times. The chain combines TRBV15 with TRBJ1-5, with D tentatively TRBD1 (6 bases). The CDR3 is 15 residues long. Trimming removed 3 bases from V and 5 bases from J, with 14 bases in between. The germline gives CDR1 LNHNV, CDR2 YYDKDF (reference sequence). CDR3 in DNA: TGTGCCACCAGCAGGACCGCAAACAGGGATCAGCCCCAGCATTTT. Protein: CATSRTANRDQPQHF.

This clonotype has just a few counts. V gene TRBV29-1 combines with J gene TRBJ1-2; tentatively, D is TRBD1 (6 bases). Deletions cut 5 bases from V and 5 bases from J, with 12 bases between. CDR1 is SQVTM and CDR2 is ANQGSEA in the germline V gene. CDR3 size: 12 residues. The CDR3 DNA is TGCAGCGTTCTACAGGGAGGATATGGCTACACCTTC. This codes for CSVLQGGYGYTF. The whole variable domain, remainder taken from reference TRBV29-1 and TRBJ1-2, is SAVISQKPSRDICQRGTSLTIQCQVDSQVTMMFWYRQQPGQSLTLIATANQGSEATYESGFVIDKFPISRPNLTFSTLTVSNMSPEDSSIYLCSVLQGGYGYTFGSGTRLTVV.

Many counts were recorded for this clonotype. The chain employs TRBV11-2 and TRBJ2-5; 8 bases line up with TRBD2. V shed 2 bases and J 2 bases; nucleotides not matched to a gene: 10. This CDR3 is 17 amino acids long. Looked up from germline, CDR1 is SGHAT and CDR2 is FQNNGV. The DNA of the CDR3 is TGTGCCAGCAGCTTATACGGCGGGGGGTCCTTACAAGAGACCCAGTACTTC. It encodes CASSLYGGGSLQETQYF.

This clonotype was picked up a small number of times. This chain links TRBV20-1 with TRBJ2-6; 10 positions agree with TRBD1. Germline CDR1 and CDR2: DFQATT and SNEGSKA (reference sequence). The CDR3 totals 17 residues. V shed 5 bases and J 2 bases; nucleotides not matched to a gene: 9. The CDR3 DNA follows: TGCAGTGCTTTCTCATCCGGGACAGGGGCTGGGGCCAACGTCCTGACTTTC. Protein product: CSAFSSGTGAGANVLTF.

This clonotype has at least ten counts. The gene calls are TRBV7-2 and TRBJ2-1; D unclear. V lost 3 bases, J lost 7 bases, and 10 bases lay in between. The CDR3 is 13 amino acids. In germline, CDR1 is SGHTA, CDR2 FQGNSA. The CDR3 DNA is TGTGCCAGCAGCTTTTGGGGTGAGAATGAGCAGTTCTTC. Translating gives CASSFWGENEQFF.

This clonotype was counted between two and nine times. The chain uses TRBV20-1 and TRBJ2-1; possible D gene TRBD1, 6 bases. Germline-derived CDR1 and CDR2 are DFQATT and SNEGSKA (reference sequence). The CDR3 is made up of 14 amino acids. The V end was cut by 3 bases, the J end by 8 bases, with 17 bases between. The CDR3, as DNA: TGCAGTGCTAGTAGTCCAGGGGTCTCGCATGAGCAGTTCTTC. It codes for CSASSPGVSHEQFF.

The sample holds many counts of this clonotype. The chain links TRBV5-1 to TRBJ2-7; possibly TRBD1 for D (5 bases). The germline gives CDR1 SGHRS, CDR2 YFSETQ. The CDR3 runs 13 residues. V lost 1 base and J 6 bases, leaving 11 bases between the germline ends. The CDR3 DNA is TGCGCCAGCAGCTTGATCCAGGGCGGCGAGCAGTACTTC. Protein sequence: CASSLIQGGEQYF.

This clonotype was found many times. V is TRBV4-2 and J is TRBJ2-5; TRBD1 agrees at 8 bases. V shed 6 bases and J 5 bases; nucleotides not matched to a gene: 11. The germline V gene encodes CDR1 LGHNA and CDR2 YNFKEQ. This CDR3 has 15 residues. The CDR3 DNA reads TGTGCCAGCAGTCAAACAGGGGGGCGAGGGGAGACCCAGTACTTC. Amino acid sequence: CASSQTGGRGETQYF.

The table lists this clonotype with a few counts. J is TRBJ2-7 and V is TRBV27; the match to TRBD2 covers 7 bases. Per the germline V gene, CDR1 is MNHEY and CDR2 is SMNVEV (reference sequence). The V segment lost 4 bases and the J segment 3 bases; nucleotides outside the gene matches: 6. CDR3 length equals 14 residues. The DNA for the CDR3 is TGTGCCAGCAGTTCTGGACTAGGGTACTACGAGCAGTACTTC. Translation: CASSSGLGYYEQYF.